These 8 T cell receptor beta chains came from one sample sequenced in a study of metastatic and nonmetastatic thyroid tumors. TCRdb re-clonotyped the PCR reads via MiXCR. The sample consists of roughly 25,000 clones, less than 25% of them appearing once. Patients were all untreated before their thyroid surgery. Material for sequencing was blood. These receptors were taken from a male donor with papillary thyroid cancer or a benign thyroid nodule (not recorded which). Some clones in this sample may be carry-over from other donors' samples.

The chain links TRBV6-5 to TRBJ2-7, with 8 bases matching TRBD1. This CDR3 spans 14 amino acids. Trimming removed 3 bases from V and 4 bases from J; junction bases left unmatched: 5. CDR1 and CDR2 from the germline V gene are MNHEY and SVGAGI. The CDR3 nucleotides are TGTGCCAGCAGTTATTCAGGGGGCAAGTACGAGCAGTACTTC. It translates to CASSYSGGKYEQYF.

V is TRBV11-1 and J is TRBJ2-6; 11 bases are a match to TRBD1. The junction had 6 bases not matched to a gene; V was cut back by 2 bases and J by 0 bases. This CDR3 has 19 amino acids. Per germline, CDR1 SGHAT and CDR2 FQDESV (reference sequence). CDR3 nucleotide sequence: TGTGCCAGCAGCTTAAGGAGGGGGACAGGGGGCTCTGGGGCCAACGTCCTGACTTTC. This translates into CASSLRRGTGGSGANVLTF.

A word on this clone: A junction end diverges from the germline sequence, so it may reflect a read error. CDR3 sequence: CDSRGERAAYEQYF. In nucleotides, the CDR3 is TGTGACAGCAGGGGGGAGAGGGCCGCCTACGAGCAGTACTTC. The genes are TRBV6-1 and TRBJ2-7; TRBD1 might be the D (7 bases). CDR1 is MNHNS, CDR2 SASEGT, per germline. The CDR3 is 14 residues long.

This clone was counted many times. The CDR3 DNA reads TGTGCCAGCAGCCAAGAGGACAGGGCGGGCTACACCTTC. Amino acids: CASSQEDRAGYTF. This chain links TRBV3-1 with TRBJ1-2; 8 bases map to TRBD1. V lost 0 bases and J lost 8; bases outside the gene matches: 2. Germline V gene lookup returns CDR1 LGHDT and CDR2 YNNKEL (reference sequence). The CDR3 consists of 13 residues. The whole variable domain, filled in from reference TRBV3-1 and TRBJ1-2, reads DTAVSQTPKYLVTQMGNDKSIKCEQNLGHDTMYWYKQDSKKFLKIMFSYNNKELIINETVPNRFSPKSPDKAHLNLHINSLELGDSAVYFCASSQEDRAGYTFGSGTRLTVV.

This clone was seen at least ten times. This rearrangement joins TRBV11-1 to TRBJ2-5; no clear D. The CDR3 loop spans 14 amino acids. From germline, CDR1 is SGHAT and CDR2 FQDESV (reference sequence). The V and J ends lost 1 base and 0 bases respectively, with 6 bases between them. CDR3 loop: CASSLDTDQETQYF. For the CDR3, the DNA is TGTGCCAGCAGCTTAGACACAGACCAAGAGACCCAGTACTTC.

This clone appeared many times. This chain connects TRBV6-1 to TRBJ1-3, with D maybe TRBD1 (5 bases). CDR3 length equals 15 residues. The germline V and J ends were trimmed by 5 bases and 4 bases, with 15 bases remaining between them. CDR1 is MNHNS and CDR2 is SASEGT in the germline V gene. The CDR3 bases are TGTGCCAGCAGTCACGGGACTGCCTGGGGAAACACCATATATTTT. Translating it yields CASSHGTAWGNTIYF.

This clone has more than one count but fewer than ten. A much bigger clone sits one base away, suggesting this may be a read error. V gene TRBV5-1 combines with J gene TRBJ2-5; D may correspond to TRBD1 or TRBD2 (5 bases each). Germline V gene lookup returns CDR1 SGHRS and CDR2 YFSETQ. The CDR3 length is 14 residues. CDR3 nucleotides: TGCGCCAGCAGCTTGGAGGGACCTCAAGGGACCCAGTACTTC. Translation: CASSLEGPQGTQYF.

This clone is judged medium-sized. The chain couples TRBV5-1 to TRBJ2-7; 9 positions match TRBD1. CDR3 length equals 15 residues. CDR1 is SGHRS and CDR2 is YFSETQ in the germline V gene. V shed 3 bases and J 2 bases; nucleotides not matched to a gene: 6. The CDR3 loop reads CASSSHGTGPYEQYF. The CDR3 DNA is TGCGCCAGCAGCTCCCACGGGACAGGGCCCTACGAGCAGTACTTC.